Below, one TCR beta chain is given with its context. The sample comes from a study of control samples from healthy donors and cancer patients. With 0 bases removed from V and 6 bases from J, the gap between germline ends came to 18 bases. This CDR3 region has 17 residues. Germline V CDR1 and CDR2: LNHNV, YYDKDF (reference sequence). TCRdb keeps only in-frame clones here, not all; method: immunoSEQ multiplex PCR. The table shows tens of thousands of clones, with 70% to 90% occurring only once. The clonotype comes from a woman between 55 and 75 years old with head and neck cancer. The chain combines TRBV15 with TRBJ2-1; either TRBD1 or TRBD2 may supply D (5 bases each). Sequenced input: PBMCs. The CDR3 protein is CATSRDASGLVPNEQFF. The CDR3, as DNA: TGTGCCACCAGCAGAGATGCGTCGGGGCTAGTACCCAATGAGCAGTTCTTC. Variable domain in full (rest from reference TRBV15 and TRBJ2-1): DAMVIQNPRYQVTQFGKPVTLSCSQTLNHNVMYWYQQKSSQAPKLLFHYYDKDFNNEADTPDNFQSRRPNTSFCFLDIRSPGLGDTAMYLCATSRDASGLVPNEQFFGPGTRLTVL.